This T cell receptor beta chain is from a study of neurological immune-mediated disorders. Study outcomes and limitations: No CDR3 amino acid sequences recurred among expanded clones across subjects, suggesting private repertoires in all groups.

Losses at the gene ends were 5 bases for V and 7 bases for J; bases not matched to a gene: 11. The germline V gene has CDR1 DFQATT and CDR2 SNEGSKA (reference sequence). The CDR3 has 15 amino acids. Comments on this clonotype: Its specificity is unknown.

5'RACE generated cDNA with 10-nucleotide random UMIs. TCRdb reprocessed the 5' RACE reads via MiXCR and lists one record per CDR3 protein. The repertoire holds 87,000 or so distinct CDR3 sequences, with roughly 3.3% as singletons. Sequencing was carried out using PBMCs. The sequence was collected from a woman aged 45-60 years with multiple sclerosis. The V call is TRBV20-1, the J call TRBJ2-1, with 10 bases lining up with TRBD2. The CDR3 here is CSALTSGPTGNEQFF. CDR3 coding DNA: TGCAGTGCTCTGACTAGCGGGCCTACCGGAAATGAGCAGTTCTTC.